These 25 T cell receptor beta chains were sequenced from one sample in a study of cytomegalovirus exposure and HLA in healthy donors. Profiled with immunoSEQ multiplex PCR; TCRdb holds only in-frame clones, not every one. The data show 250,000 to 400,000 clones, approximately 88% seen once. The sequenced material came from PBMCs. All receptors derive from a young man in good health and CMV-seronegative.

V and J are TRBV11-3 and TRBJ2-7; 7 bases line up with TRBD1. This CDR3 region has 15 residues. J gave up 0 bases and V 3 bases, and 5 bases lay outside the gene matches. Germline values: CDR1 SGHNT, CDR2 YENEEA. CDR3: CASSLDRFSSYEQYF. The DNA of the CDR3 is TGTGCCAGCAGCTTGGACAGGTTTAGCTCCTACGAGCAGTACTTC. The full variable domain, in which reference TRBV11-3 and TRBJ2-7 provide the parts outside the CDR3, is EAGVVQSPRYKIIEKKQPVAFWCNPISGHNTLYWYLQNLGQGPELLIRYENEEAVDDSQLPKDRFSAERLKGVDSTLKIQPAELGDSAVYLCASSLDRFSSYEQYFGPGTRLTVT.

The CDR3 here is CASSVSGEQFF. The CDR3 DNA sequence: TGTGCCAGCAGCGTTAGCGGTGAGCAGTTCTTC. The chain combines TRBV9 with TRBJ2-1; D possibly corresponds to TRBD2 (6 bases). The germline CDR1 and CDR2 sequences are SGDLS and YYNGEE. This CDR3 has 11 amino acids. V lost 2 bases and J lost 9, with 6 bases in between.

The rearrangement links TRBV7-6 to TRBJ1-2; TRBD1 agrees at 7 bases. After removal of 5 bases from V and 6 bases from J, the junction contained 12 bases not matched to a gene. The germline V gene encodes CDR1 SGHVS and CDR2 FNYEAQ. The CDR3 covers 15 residues. The CDR3 loop is CASSRREGAIDGYTF. The CDR3 DNA is TGTGCCAGCAGCCGTCGGGAGGGGGCTATAGATGGCTACACCTTC.

This chain connects TRBV6-6 to TRBJ2-3; no clear D. This CDR3 is built from 15 residues. V was shortened by 6 bases and J by 1 base, with 14 bases between the two germline ends. Germline CDR1 MNHNY, CDR2 SVGAGI (reference sequence). The CDR3 DNA reads TGTGCCAGCAGATTTTTCCGCGGCGGCACAGATACGCAGTATTTT. Amino acid sequence: CASRFFRGGTDTQYF.

V and J are TRBV5-1 and TRBJ2-2; D is perhaps TRBD2 (6 bases). This CDR3 has 16 amino acids. Deletions cut 0 bases from V and 0 bases from J, with 9 bases between. Germline V lookup: CDR1 SGHRS, CDR2 YFSETQ. The CDR3 reads CASSLVSGANTGELFF. For the CDR3, the DNA is TGCGCCAGCAGCTTGGTTAGCGGCGCGAACACCGGGGAGCTGTTTTTT.

The V and J genes are TRBV9 and TRBJ1-1; 11 nucleotides match TRBD1. Germline V lookup: CDR1 SGDLS, CDR2 YYNGEE. The CDR3 has 19 residues. The V gene end was trimmed by 0 bases and the J gene end by 2 bases; junction bases not matched to a gene: 12. The CDR3 DNA reads TGTGCCAGCAGCGTAGCCACACCGGGACAGGGGGGAATTAACACTGAAGCTTTCTTT. It yields the protein CASSVATPGQGGINTEAFF.

The chain couples TRBV7-9 to TRBJ2-1, with TRBD1 as a possible D gene (6 bases). The CDR3 runs to 15 residues. V was pared by 2 bases and J by 10 bases, with 18 bases between. The germline gives CDR1 SEHNR, CDR2 FQNEAQ (reference sequence). As DNA, the CDR3 is TGTGCCAGCAGCTTAAATTCGTACACAGGGCAAGAGCAGTTCTTC. Its translation: CASSLNSYTGQEQFF.

This clone was observed once. The V call is TRBV5-3, the J call TRBJ2-6; a weak D match, TRBD2 (5 bases). TRBV5-3 counts as an open reading frame of uncertain function. The length of the CDR3 is 17 residues. Between the trimmed V and J ends, which lost 1 base and 4 bases, there was a span of 15 bases. CDR3 residues: CARSLFNFGEGANVLTF. Written as DNA, the CDR3 is TGTGCCAGAAGCTTGTTTAATTTCGGGGAAGGGGCCAACGTCCTGACTTTC.

This chain joins TRBV29-1 and TRBJ2-2; D is uncertain. Germline V CDR1 and CDR2: SQVTM, ANQGSEA. The ends were cut back, 4 bases at V and 8 bases at J, with 14 bases in the middle. This CDR3 contains 13 residues. The chain's CDR3 is CSVGVSGLGELFF. DNA for the CDR3: TGCAGCGTTGGGGTGTCGGGTTTAGGGGAGCTGTTTTTT.

The sample holds one count of this clone. This chain connects TRBV27 to TRBJ1-6; the D is unclear. Germline V lookup: CDR1 MNHEY, CDR2 SMNVEV (reference sequence). The CDR3 is 13 residues long. V lost 6 bases, J lost 7 bases, and 10 bases lay in between. CDR3 protein: CASRSPANSPLHF. The CDR3 DNA is TGTGCCAGCAGGAGTCCCGCCAATTCACCCCTCCACTTT.

This clone has more than one count but fewer than ten. The chain uses TRBV9 and TRBJ1-2, with TRBD1 matching 7 bases. Trimming removed 7 bases from V and 7 bases from J; junction bases left unmatched: 7. The V gene's germline CDR1 is SGDLS and CDR2 YYNGEE. The CDR3 is made up of 12 amino acids. The CDR3 here is CASQGVLSGYTF. CDR3 DNA: TGTGCCAGCCAGGGGGTATTGTCTGGCTACACCTTC. The full variable domain, in which reference TRBV9 and TRBJ1-2 provide the parts outside the CDR3, is DSGVTQTPKHLITATGQRVTLRCSPRSGDLSVYWYQQSLDQGLQFLIQYYNGEERAKGNILERFSAQQFPDLHSELNLSSLELGDSALYFCASQGVLSGYTFGSGTRLTVV.

V is TRBV7-2 and J is TRBJ1-2, with 7 nucleotides matching TRBD1. The germline CDR1 and CDR2 sequences are SGHTA and FQGNSA. J gave up 4 bases and V 2 bases, and 4 bases lay outside the gene matches. The CDR3 runs to 14 residues. Here the CDR3 reads CASSLSTGLYGYTF. The CDR3, as DNA: TGTGCCAGCAGCTTATCGACAGGGCTCTATGGCTACACCTTC.

This clone turned up a few times. V usage is TRBV10-3 and J usage is TRBJ1-2, with D perhaps matching TRBD1 (6 bases). The V end lost 5 bases, the J end lost 3 bases, and 7 bases lay between the germline ends. CDR3 length: 12 residues. Germline V gene sequence: CDR1 ENHRY, CDR2 SYGVKD. CDR3 region: CAISRTDYGYTF. CDR3 coding DNA: TGTGCCATCAGTAGGACAGACTATGGCTACACCTTC.

This clone showed up just a few times. The chain employs TRBV10-3 and TRBJ2-3; D gene ambiguous. Germline values: CDR1 ENHRY, CDR2 SYGVKD. The CDR3 length is 13 residues. V lost 0 bases to trimming and J lost 11 bases, with 12 bases between them. In DNA, the CDR3 is TGTGCCATCAGTGAGTCCAAGACAAGTCAGCAGTATTTT. Protein: CAISESKTSQQYF.

The gene calls are TRBV7-2 and TRBJ1-4; 12 bases fit TRBD1. With 4 bases clipped from V and 4 bases from J, the junction kept 4 bases outside the gene matches. This CDR3 is 16 amino acids long. CDR1 is SGHTA and CDR2 is FQGNSA in the germline V gene. DNA of the CDR3: TGTGCCAGCAGCTCCGGGACAGGGGGCCGTAATGAAAAACTGTTTTTT. Translation: CASSSGTGGRNEKLFF.

The rearrangement joins TRBV5-1 to TRBJ2-3, with D perhaps TRBD2 (6 bases). This CDR3 has 17 residues. Per germline, CDR1 SGHRS and CDR2 YFSETQ. V gave up 1 base and J gave up 4 bases, with 19 bases separating them. CDR3 nucleotide sequence: TGCGCCAGCAGCTTGATGAGGGGACTTCAGTTTCCAGATACGCAGTATTTT. Translation: CASSLMRGLQFPDTQYF.

The rearrangement uses TRBV7-8 and TRBJ2-5, with D maybe TRBD1 (6 bases). Trimming took off 6 bases at V and 6 bases at J, with 14 bases between the two ends. Per the germline V gene, CDR1 is SGHVS and CDR2 is FQNEAQ. CDR3 size: 13 residues. In nucleotides, the CDR3 is TGTGCCAGCAGAGTCACCCAGGGGCAGACCCAGTACTTC. Encoded protein: CASRVTQGQTQYF.

The genes are TRBV4-1 and TRBJ1-4; D remains ambiguous. The CDR3 runs to 16 residues. The V end was cut by 0 bases, the J end by 4 bases, with 12 bases between. Germline V gene sequence: CDR1 MGHRA, CDR2 YSYEKL. The CDR3 DNA reads as TGCGCCAGCAGCCAAGATCCCCACAGAGATAATGAAAAACTGTTTTTT. It is translated as CASSQDPHRDNEKLFF.

This clone was counted between two and nine times. The chain couples TRBV6-5 to TRBJ1-2; D is possibly TRBD1 (5 bases). This CDR3 comprises 13 residues. The germline V and J ends were trimmed by 7 bases and 3 bases, with 12 bases remaining between them. Germline CDR1 MNHEY, CDR2 SVGAGI. CDR3 protein: CASTADTYYGYTF. Written as DNA, the CDR3 is TGTGCCAGCACTGCGGACACCTACTATGGCTACACCTTC.

This chain connects TRBV6-5 to TRBJ1-3, with 8 bases identical to TRBD1. The V gene end was trimmed by 0 bases and the J gene end by 2 bases; junction bases not matched to a gene: 3. Germline V gene sequence: CDR1 MNHEY, CDR2 SVGAGI. This CDR3 is built from 16 residues. The CDR3 DNA reads TGTGCCAGCAGTTACTCTAGGACAGGGACTGGAAACACCATATATTTT. This gives the protein CASSYSRTGTGNTIYF.

The CDR3 nucleotides are TGTGCCAGCAGTGCAGAAACGAACACCGGGGAGCTGTTTTTT. The encoded protein is CASSAETNTGELFF. V and J are TRBV6-1 and TRBJ2-2; no definite D call. The V and J ends lost 4 bases and 0 bases respectively, with 6 bases between them. This CDR3 is 14 amino acids long. Germline V CDR1 and CDR2: MNHNS, SASEGT.

The chain recombines TRBV25-1 with TRBJ1-1; D is perhaps TRBD1 (5 bases). Germline V gives CDR1 MGHDK, CDR2 SYGVNS. Trimming took off 8 bases at V and 4 bases at J, with 14 bases between the two ends. The CDR3 length is 13 residues. CDR3 sequence (DNA): TGTGCCAGCCGTGTCCGGGGGAGCACTGAAGCTTTCTTT. It is translated as CASRVRGSTEAFF. The full variable domain, rest sourced from reference TRBV25-1 and TRBJ1-1, is EADIYQTPRYLVIGTGKKITLECSQTMGHDKMYWYQQDPGMELHLIHYSYGVNSTEKGDLSSESTVSRIRTEHFPLTLESARPSHTSQYLCASRVRGSTEAFFGQGTRLTVV.

The J gene is TRBJ1-1, the V gene TRBV19; 10 bases fit TRBD1. The CDR3 spans 16 residues. V trimming: 7 bases; J trimming: 0 bases; junction bases outside the gene matches: 8. Germline loops: CDR1 LNHDA, CDR2 SQIVND (reference sequence). Here the CDR3 DNA reads TGTGCCAGTATGGGGCTGACAGGGGGCGTGAACACTGAAGCTTTCTTT. Protein product: CASMGLTGGVNTEAFF.

This chain connects TRBV11-2 to TRBJ2-3; 7 bases line up with TRBD2. This CDR3 has 15 residues. Looked up from germline, CDR1 is SGHAT and CDR2 is FQNNGV. Germline trimming cut 6 bases from V and 5 bases from J; bases unmatched to any gene: 11. The CDR3: CASRGTSIAGDTQYF. The CDR3 coding sequence is TGTGCCAGCAGAGGGACCTCAATAGCGGGAGATACGCAGTATTTT.

In regard to this clone: This CDR3 is also generated by other DNA sequences in the sample. J is TRBJ2-5 and V is TRBV5-1; TRBD2 might be the D (5 bases). The CDR3 sequence is 13 residues long. Looked up from germline, CDR1 is SGHRS and CDR2 is YFSETQ. Trimming stripped 0 bases from V and 4 bases from J, with 7 bases between. The CDR3 sequence is CASSLGGGETQYF. The CDR3 bases are TGCGCCAGCAGCTTGGGAGGAGGAGAGACCCAGTACTTC. Full variable domain (rest looked up from reference TRBV5-1 and TRBJ2-5): KAGVTQTPRYLIKTRGQQVTLSCSPISGHRSVSWYQQTPGQGLQFLFEYFSETQRNKGNFPGRFSGRQFSNSRSEMNVSTLELGDSALYLCASSLGGGETQYFGPGTRLLVL.